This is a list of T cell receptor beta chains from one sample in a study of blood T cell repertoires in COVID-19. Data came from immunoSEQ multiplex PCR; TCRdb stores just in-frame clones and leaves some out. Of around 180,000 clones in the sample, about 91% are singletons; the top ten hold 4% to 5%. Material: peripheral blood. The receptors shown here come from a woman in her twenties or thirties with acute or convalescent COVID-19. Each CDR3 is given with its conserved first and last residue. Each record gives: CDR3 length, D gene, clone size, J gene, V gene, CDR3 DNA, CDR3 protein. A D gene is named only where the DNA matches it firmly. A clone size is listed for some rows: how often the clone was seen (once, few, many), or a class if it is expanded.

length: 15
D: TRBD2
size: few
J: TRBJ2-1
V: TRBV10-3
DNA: TGTGCCATCAGCAACCCCGGGACTACAAACAATGAGCAGTTCTTC
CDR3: CAISNPGTTNNEQFF

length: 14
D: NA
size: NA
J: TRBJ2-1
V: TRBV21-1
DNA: TGTGCCAGCAGCAAAGTTGGACAGGTCAATGAGCAGTTCTTC
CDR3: CASSKVGQVNEQFF

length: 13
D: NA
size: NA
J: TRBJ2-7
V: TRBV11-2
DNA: TGTGCCAGCTCTTGGACAGCTGACTACGAGCAGTACTTC
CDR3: CASSWTADYEQYF

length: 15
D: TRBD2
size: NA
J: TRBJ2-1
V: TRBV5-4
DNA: TGTGCCAGCAGATCGGGACTAGCGGTCGAGAATGAGCAGTTCTTC
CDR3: CASRSGLAVENEQFF

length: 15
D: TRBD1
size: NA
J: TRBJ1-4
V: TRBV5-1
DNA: TGCGCCAGCAGCCCAAAAACAGGGGGCGAAGAAAAACTGTTTTTT
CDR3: CASSPKTGGEEKLFF

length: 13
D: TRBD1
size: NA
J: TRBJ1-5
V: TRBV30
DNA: TGTGCCTTGGACAGGGGAAGGAATCAGCCCCAGCATTTT
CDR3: CALDRGRNQPQHF

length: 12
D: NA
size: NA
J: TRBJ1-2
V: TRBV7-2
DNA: TGTGCCAGCAGCCCTCAGGGGTATGGCTACACCTTC
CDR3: CASSPQGYGYTF

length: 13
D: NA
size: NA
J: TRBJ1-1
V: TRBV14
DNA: TGTGCCAGCAGCCAACTTCTCAACACTGAAGCTTTCTTT
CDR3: CASSQLLNTEAFF

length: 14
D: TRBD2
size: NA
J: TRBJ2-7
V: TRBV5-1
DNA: TGCGCCAGCAGCTTGGTAGCGGGAGGCCCCGAGCAGTACTTC
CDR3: CASSLVAGGPEQYF

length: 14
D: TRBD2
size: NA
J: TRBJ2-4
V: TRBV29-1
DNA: TGCAGCGCCCGAAGTGGACTAGCGGGCTTCCCCGAGTACTTC
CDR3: CSARSGLAGFPEYF

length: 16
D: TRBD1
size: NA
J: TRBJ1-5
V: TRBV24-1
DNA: TGTGCCACCAGTGAACGACGGACAGGCTCCAATCAGCCCCAGCATTTT
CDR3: CATSERRTGSNQPQHF

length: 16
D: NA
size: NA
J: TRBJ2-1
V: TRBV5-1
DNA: TGCGCCAGCAGTTTTTCTAGCCCGAGCTCCTACAATGAGCAGTTCTTC
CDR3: CASSFSSPSSYNEQFF

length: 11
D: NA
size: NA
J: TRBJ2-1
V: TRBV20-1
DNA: TGCAGTGCTAGGGCTTTTAATGAGCAGTTCTTC
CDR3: CSARAFNEQFF

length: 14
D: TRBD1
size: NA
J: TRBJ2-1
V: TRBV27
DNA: TGTGCCAGCAAGGTAGGGGGACAGAACAATGAGCAGTTCTTC
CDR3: CASKVGGQNNEQFF

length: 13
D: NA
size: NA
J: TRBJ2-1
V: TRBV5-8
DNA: TGTGCCAGCGGTGGACAGCCTAACAATGAGCAGTTCTTC
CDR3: CASGGQPNNEQFF

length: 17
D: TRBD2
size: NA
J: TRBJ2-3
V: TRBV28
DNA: TGTGCCAGCAACTCCGGGACTAGCGGATATTACACAGATACGCAGTATTTT
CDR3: CASNSGTSGYYTDTQYF

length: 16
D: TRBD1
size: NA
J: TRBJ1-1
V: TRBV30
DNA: TGTGCCTGGAGATCCCCTAGGGCAGGGGGTAAGACTGAAGCTTTCTTT
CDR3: CAWRSPRAGGKTEAFF

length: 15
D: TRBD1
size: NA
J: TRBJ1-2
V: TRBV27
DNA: TGTGCCAGCAGTACCCGGGACAGGGCGATCTATGGCTACACCTTC
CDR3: CASSTRDRAIYGYTF

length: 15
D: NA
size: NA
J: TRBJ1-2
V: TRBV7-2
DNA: TGTGCCAGCAGCTTTGTGCACAGGGAATTATATGGCTACACCTTC
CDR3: CASSFVHRELYGYTF

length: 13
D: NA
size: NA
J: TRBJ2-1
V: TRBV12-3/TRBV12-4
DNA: TGTGCCAGCAGTTCCGGGTTCTACAATGAGCAGTTCTTC
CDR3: CASSSGFYNEQFF

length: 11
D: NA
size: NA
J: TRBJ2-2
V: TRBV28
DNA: TGTGCCAGCAGCCGCACCGGGGAGCTGTTTTTT
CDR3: CASSRTGELFF

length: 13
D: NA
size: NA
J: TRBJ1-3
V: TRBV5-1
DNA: TGCGCCAGCTCCCCGGGGTATGGAAACACCATATATTTT
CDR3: CASSPGYGNTIYF

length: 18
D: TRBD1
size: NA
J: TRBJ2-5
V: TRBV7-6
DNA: TGTGCCAGCAGCTTACTCATAGCGGGACAGGGGACCCAAGAGACCCAGTACTTC
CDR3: CASSLLIAGQGTQETQYF

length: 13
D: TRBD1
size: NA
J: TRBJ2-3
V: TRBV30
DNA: TGTGCCCGGCAGGGGGACGCCACAGATACGCAGTATTTT
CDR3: CARQGDATDTQYF

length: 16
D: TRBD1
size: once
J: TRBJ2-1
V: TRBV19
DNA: TGTGCCAGTAGTTTCATACCGGGACAGGGGGCAAATGAGCAGTTCTTC
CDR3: CASSFIPGQGANEQFF

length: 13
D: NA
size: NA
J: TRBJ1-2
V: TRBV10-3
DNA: TGTGCCGTCGGTTTTTGGTCGAGTGGTGGCTACACCTTC
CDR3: CAVGFWSSGGYTF

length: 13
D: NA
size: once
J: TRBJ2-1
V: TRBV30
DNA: TGTGCCTGGAGTGGCAGCTCCTACAATGAGCAGTTCTTC
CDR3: CAWSGSSYNEQFF

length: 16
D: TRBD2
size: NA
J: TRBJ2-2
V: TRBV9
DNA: TGTGCCAGCAGCACCAACCCGGGACTAGCGGGAGGGGAGCTGTTTTTT
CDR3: CASSTNPGLAGGELFF

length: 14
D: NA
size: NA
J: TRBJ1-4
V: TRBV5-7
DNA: TGTGCCAGCAGCCGGAGGCAGGATAATGAAAAACTGTTTTTT
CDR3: CASSRRQDNEKLFF

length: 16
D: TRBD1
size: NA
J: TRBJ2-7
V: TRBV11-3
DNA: TGTGCCAGCAGCCCCAGGACAGGATCGGGTTTATGGGAGCAGTACTTC
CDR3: CASSPRTGSGLWEQYF

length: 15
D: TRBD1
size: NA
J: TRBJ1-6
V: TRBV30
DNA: TGTGCCTGGAGGACCCGGGACAGGGTGAATTCACCCCTCCACTTT
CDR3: CAWRTRDRVNSPLHF

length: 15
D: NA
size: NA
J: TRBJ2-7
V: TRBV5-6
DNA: TGTGCCAGCAATCTCAGGGGCCGAGCAAGCTACGAGCAGTACTTC
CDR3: CASNLRGRASYEQYF

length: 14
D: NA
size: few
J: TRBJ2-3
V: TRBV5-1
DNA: TGCGCCAGCAGCTTGCTTCCTAGTCCAGATACGCAGTATTTT
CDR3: CASSLLPSPDTQYF

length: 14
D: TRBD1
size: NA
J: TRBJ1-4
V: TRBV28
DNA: TGTGCCAGCAGTTACAGGGGTTTGGAGGAAAAACTGTTTTTT
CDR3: CASSYRGLEEKLFF

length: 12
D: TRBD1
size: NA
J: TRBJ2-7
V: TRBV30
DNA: TGTGCCCGCAGACAGGGGTCTTGGGAGCAGTACTTC
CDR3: CARRQGSWEQYF

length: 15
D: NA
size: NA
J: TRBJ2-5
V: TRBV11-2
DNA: TGTGCCAGCAGCCCGCCGCGGCAGGGTGAAGAGACCCAGTACTTC
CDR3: CASSPPRQGEETQYF

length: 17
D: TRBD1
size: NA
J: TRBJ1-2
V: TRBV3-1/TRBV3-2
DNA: TGTGCCAGCAGCCAAGACACCTGGACAGGGGCCTGGAGGGGCTACACCTTC
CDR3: CASSQDTWTGAWRGYTF

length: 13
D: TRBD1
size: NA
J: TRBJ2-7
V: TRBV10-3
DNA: TGTGCCATCAGAGCCGGGACAGCCTACGAGCAGTACTTC
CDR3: CAIRAGTAYEQYF

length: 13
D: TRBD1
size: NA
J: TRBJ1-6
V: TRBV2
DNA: TGTGCCAGCTGTACAGGGGGTAATTCACCCCTCCACTTT
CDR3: CASCTGGNSPLHF

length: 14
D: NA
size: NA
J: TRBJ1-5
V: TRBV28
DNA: TGTGCCAGCAGTTTGAACGGTGGTTATCAGCCCCAGCATTTT
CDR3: CASSLNGGYQPQHF

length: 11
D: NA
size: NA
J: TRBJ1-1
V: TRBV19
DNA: TGTGCCAGTAGTACGAGGTTTGAAGCTTTCTTT
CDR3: CASSTRFEAFF

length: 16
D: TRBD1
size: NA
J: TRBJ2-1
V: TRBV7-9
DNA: TGTGCCAGCAGCTCATGGACAGGGAAATCCTACAATGAGCAGTTCTTC
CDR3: CASSSWTGKSYNEQFF

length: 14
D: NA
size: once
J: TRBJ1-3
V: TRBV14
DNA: TGTGCCAGCAGTCTCCAGTACACTGGAAACACCATATATTTT
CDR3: CASSLQYTGNTIYF

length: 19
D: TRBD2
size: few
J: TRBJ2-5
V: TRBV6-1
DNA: TGTGCCAGCAGTGAAGCGTGGAGTGGTGAAGCGGGGGGGCGTGGGACCCAGTACTTC
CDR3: CASSEAWSGEAGGRGTQYF

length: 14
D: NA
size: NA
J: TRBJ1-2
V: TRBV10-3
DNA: TGTGCCATCAGTGGTAGTGTGTCTGTCTATGGCTACACCTTC
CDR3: CAISGSVSVYGYTF